This T cell receptor (beta chain) was captured by sequencing in a study of blood T cell repertoires in COVID-19. Study background: The samples span acute and convalescent COVID-19 from the United States, Italy and Spain.

Germline V gene sequence: CDR1 SGHRS, CDR2 YFSETQ. This CDR3 has 13 amino acids. The ends were cut back, 4 bases at V and 5 bases at J, with 12 bases in the middle. With regard to this clone: Within the sample, other DNA sequences also encode this same CDR3.

TCRdb keeps only in-frame clones here, not all; method: immunoSEQ multiplex PCR. The profile covers a few hundred thousand clones, with 85% to 90% appearing a single time and roughly 3% taken by the ten largest. This receptor was obtained from a man aged 55 to 70 with acute or convalescent COVID-19. Sequenced input: peripheral blood. V is TRBV5-1 and J is TRBJ2-5; D perhaps matches TRBD2 (6 bases). For the CDR3, the DNA is TGCGCCAGCAGCCCCGGTGGGGGGGAGACCCAGTACTTC. Its translation is CASSPGGGETQYF.